This T cell receptor beta chain is drawn from a study of blood T cell repertoires in COVID-19. Study background: The United States, Italy and Spain were the sources of the acute and convalescent COVID-19 samples. T cells, B-cell-depleted T cells, or PBMCs supplied cDNA or gDNA.

Cohort 3 donors were reported recovered after two negative PCRs, clearance, or symptom resolution. CDR3 size: 13 residues. Trimming cost V 6 bases and J 7 bases; bases outside gene matches: 5. The V gene's germline CDR1 is SNHLY and CDR2 FYNNEI. Authors' data handling: It was from reference gene primer amplification that nucleated cell counts were estimated. Data came from immunoSEQ multiplex PCR; TCRdb stores just in-frame clones and leaves some out. The V and J calls and the clone size are those of that table, but D and trimming were determined from the DNA. The sample lists approximately 290,000 clones; around 85% were seen once.

The chain links TRBV2 to TRBJ2-1, with TRBD1 identical over 8 bases. The material sequenced was PBMCs or T cells enriched from blood (not recorded which). The clonotype originates from a woman in her thirties who had recovered from COVID-19. CDR3 in DNA: TGTGCCAGCAGCCTGGACAGGGCGAATGAGCAGTTCTTC. Its protein is CASSLDRANEQFF.